The text below deals with one T cell receptor beta chain. As yet, its antigen is unknown. Unique molecular identifiers were added to individual cDNA molecules. TCRdb reprocessed the 5' RACE reads via MiXCR and lists one record per CDR3 protein. Seen here are 85,000 to 100,000 distinct CDR3 sequences, approximately 17% observed once, and the top ten hold 4.5% to 6.5%. The data originate from a study of early T cells in non-severe SARS-CoV-2 infection. Study-wide context: Bulk RNA isolated from unsorted whole blood underwent sequencing; chains were not paired. Whole-study findings and limits: VDJdb matching skewed toward anti-spike CD8 responses, missing private and CD4 specificities.

The germline V gene has CDR1 SNHLY and CDR2 FYNNEI. The CDR3 extends over 16 amino acids. Losses at the gene ends were 3 bases for V and 1 base for J; bases not matched to a gene: 4. This chain connects TRBV2 to TRBJ2-3; 10 bases line up with TRBD2. The sequence came from an adult who was a healthcare worker with PCR-confirmed SARS-CoV-2 infection or an uninfected control (not recorded which). The sequences come from whole blood, collected at baseline. CDR3 sequence (DNA): TGTGCCAGCAGTGAGGCTAGCGGGAGAGGCACAGATACGCAGTATTTT. This encodes CASSEASGRGTDTQYF.